These 21 T cell receptor beta chains were sequenced from one sample in a study of blood T cell repertoires in COVID-19. TCRdb keeps only in-frame clones here, not all; method: immunoSEQ multiplex PCR. This table has 150,000 or so clones, 80% to 95% appearing once. Sequencing was done on a sample of peripheral blood. The source of these receptors is a woman in her sixties with COVID-19, enrolled during active disease.

This chain joins TRBV6-5 and TRBJ1-1; TRBD1 might be the D (6 bases). The CDR3 contains 15 residues. The germline V gene encodes CDR1 MNHEY and CDR2 SVGAGI. The germline V and J ends were trimmed by 6 bases and 1 base, with 15 bases remaining between them. CDR3 residues: CASRDLGAANTEAFF. CDR3 DNA sequence: TGTGCCAGCAGGGATTTGGGGGCGGCGAACACTGAAGCTTTCTTT.

This chain uses TRBV7-9 with TRBJ1-4; 7 nucleotides match TRBD1. V was clipped by 5 bases and J by 7 bases; unmatched bases: 10. The CDR3 loop spans 15 amino acids. In germline, CDR1 is SEHNR, CDR2 FQNEAQ (reference sequence). The CDR3 sequence: CASSAGQVVAEKLFF. Written as DNA, the CDR3 is TGTGCCAGCAGCGCTGGACAGGTTGTCGCTGAAAAACTGTTTTTT.

V usage is TRBV4-3 and J usage is TRBJ1-1; D may be TRBD1 (5 bases). This CDR3 comprises 15 residues. Germline V gives CDR1 LGHNA, CDR2 YSLEER. V dropped 1 base and J dropped 0 bases, with 9 bases sitting between them. Here the CDR3 DNA reads TGCGCCAGCAGCCAAGGCCGACAGTTGAACACTGAAGCTTTCTTT. This gives the protein CASSQGRQLNTEAFF.

The chain couples TRBV3-1 (or the pseudogene TRBV3-2) to TRBJ1-3; 8 positions agree with TRBD1. The germline V gene has CDR1 LGHDT and CDR2 YNNKEL (reference sequence). The CDR3 consists of 15 residues. Trimming at V came to 1 base and at J to 4 bases, leaving 3 bases not matched to a gene. The CDR3 sequence is CASSQAGQGGNTIYF. CDR3 nucleotides: TGTGCCAGCAGCCAAGCAGGACAGGGCGGAAACACCATATATTTT.

This clone was seen a single time. The J gene is TRBJ1-2, the V gene TRBV19, with 8 bases fitting TRBD1. CDR1 is LNHDA and CDR2 is SQIVND in the germline V gene (reference sequence). The V gene end was trimmed by 6 bases and the J gene end by 4 bases; junction bases not matched to a gene: 7. There are 14 residues in the CDR3. The CDR3 here is CASSTGQDIYGYTF. In DNA form, the CDR3 reads TGTGCCAGTAGCACGGGACAGGACATCTATGGCTACACCTTC.

The rearrangement joins TRBV7-8 to TRBJ2-3; possible D gene TRBD1, 6 bases. There are 16 residues in the CDR3. Deletions cut 6 bases from V and 0 bases from J, with 16 bases between. The V gene's germline CDR1 is SGHVS and CDR2 FQNEAQ. CDR3 loop: CASRASGTRSTDTQYF. In DNA form, the CDR3 reads TGTGCCAGCAGAGCTTCCGGGACACGGAGCACAGATACGCAGTATTTT.

The rearrangement uses TRBV2 and TRBJ1-1; a possible D gene is TRBD1 (5 bases). The CDR3 extends over 14 amino acids. Per the germline V gene, CDR1 is SNHLY and CDR2 is FYNNEI. V was shortened by 5 bases and J by 3 bases, with 13 bases between the two germline ends. Here the CDR3 reads CASSLLQGYTEAFF. DNA for the CDR3: TGTGCCAGCAGTTTACTTCAGGGTTACACTGAAGCTTTCTTT. Filled out from reference TRBV2 and TRBJ1-1, the complete variable domain reads EPEVTQTPSHQVTQMGQEVILRCVPISNHLYFYWYRQILGQKVEFLVSFYNNEISEKSEIFDDQFSVERPDGSNFTLKIRSTKLEDSAMYFCASSLLQGYTEAFFGQGTRLTVV.

This clone showed up just once. The V gene is TRBV5-1, the J gene TRBJ1-6; tentative D call: TRBD1 (6 bases). The CDR3 covers 17 residues. CDR1 is SGHRS, CDR2 YFSETQ, per germline. V was pared by 0 bases and J by 6 bases, with 16 bases between. CDR3 sequence reads: CASSLVGAGAPNSPLHF. The CDR3 DNA reads as TGCGCCAGCAGCTTGGTTGGGGCAGGGGCCCCTAATTCACCCCTCCACTTT.

The genes are TRBV29-1 and TRBJ1-2; no definite D call. From germline, CDR1 is SQVTM and CDR2 ANQGSEA. There are 11 residues in the CDR3. This chain's CDR3 is CKGQAGPLYTF. The CDR3, as DNA: TGCAAGGGTCAGGCGGGTCCCCTTTACACCTTC.

This clone occurred once. The J gene is TRBJ1-2, the V gene TRBV4-1; 7 nucleotides match TRBD1. The V and J ends lost 3 bases and 4 bases, in that order; junction bases with no gene match: 5. The CDR3 spans 14 residues. Looked up from germline, CDR1 is MGHRA and CDR2 is YSYEKL. CDR3 sequence (DNA): TGCGCCAGCAGCCAGACAGGACAGGCCTATGGCTACACCTTC. It encodes CASSQTGQAYGYTF.

Only a few counts were recorded for this clone. V is TRBV5-4 and J is TRBJ2-1; perhaps TRBD1 as D (5 bases). The CDR3 spans 13 residues. CDR1 and CDR2 (germline): SGHNT, YYREEE (reference sequence). With 0 bases removed from V and 9 bases from J, the gap between germline ends came to 10 bases. CDR3 nucleotides: TGTGCCAGCAGCTTGGAGGTAGGGGCTGAGCAGTTCTTC. It encodes CASSLEVGAEQFF.

The genes are TRBV19 and TRBJ1-6; no reliable D call. V was pared by 5 bases and J by 9 bases, with 14 bases between. CDR3 length: 14 amino acids. From germline, CDR1 is LNHDA and CDR2 SQIVND (reference sequence). CDR3: CASSPREGASPLHF. The CDR3 coding sequence is TGTGCCAGTAGTCCCCGGGAGGGTGCTTCACCCCTCCACTTT.

The chain is built from TRBV27 and TRBJ2-1; 10 bases are shared with TRBD2. V lost 6 bases to trimming and J lost 6 bases; unmatched junction nucleotides: 2. Looked up from germline, CDR1 is MNHEY and CDR2 is SMNVEV (reference sequence). The CDR3 length is 13 residues. CDR3 sequence reads: CASRASGGNEQFF. In nucleotides, the CDR3 is TGTGCCAGCAGGGCTAGCGGGGGCAATGAGCAGTTCTTC.

The chain combines TRBV18 with TRBJ1-6, with D possibly matching TRBD1 (5 bases). CDR3 length: 15 residues. Germline V CDR1 and CDR2: KGHSH, LQKENI. The germline V and J ends were trimmed by 3 bases and 7 bases, with 13 bases remaining between them. This chain's CDR3 is CASSPSREFNSPLHF. The CDR3 DNA is TGTGCCAGCTCACCCTCCAGGGAATTCAATTCACCCCTCCACTTT.

This clone was counted at least ten times. The genes are TRBV7-9 and TRBJ2-5; 9 nucleotides match TRBD1. Trimming took 7 bases from V and 3 from J; bases not matched to a gene: 6. Germline assignment: CDR1 SEHNR and CDR2 FQNEAQ (reference sequence). This CDR3 has 14 residues. The CDR3 spells CASKMGQGEETQYF. CDR3 in DNA: TGTGCCAGCAAAATGGGACAGGGCGAAGAGACCCAGTACTTC.

This chain connects TRBV4-3 to TRBJ1-1, with D maybe TRBD1 (6 bases). The CDR3 has 12 residues. Germline V CDR1 and CDR2: LGHNA, YSLEER. Deletions cut 0 bases from V and 11 bases from J, with 10 bases between. Here the CDR3 reads CASSQEGGYAFF. CDR3 coding DNA: TGCGCCAGCAGCCAAGAAGGGGGATATGCTTTCTTT.

The CDR3 is CASSQGARTYEQYF. The CDR3 DNA reads TGCGCCAGCAGCCAAGGGGCTCGTACCTACGAGCAGTACTTC. This sequence joins TRBV4-1 and TRBJ2-7; D is unresolved. The CDR3 is made up of 14 amino acids. Germline values: CDR1 MGHRA, CDR2 YSYEKL. V dropped 1 base and J dropped 2 bases, with 9 bases sitting between them.

This chain joins TRBV19 and TRBJ1-5; 10 positions match TRBD1. J gave up 4 bases and V 4 bases, and 1 base lay outside the gene matches. This CDR3 is built from 14 residues. Germline V gives CDR1 LNHDA, CDR2 SQIVND (reference sequence). Here the CDR3 reads CASSRGQGNQPQHF. CDR3 nucleotide sequence: TGTGCCAGTAGTAGGGGACAGGGGAATCAGCCCCAGCATTTT.

The rearrangement links TRBV10-3 to TRBJ1-2, with unresolved D. Germline-derived CDR1 and CDR2 are ENHRY and SYGVKD. CDR3 length: 16 amino acids. Trimming left V 0 bases short and J 7 bases short, with 18 bases between. The DNA of the CDR3 is TGTGCCATCAGTGAGTCTAGGGAGCAGCCAGCCCCTGGCTACACCTTC. This sequence encodes CAISESREQPAPGYTF.

In its sample, this clone was seen once. The gene calls are TRBV7-2 and TRBJ1-1, with D perhaps matching TRBD1 (6 bases). This CDR3 region has 15 residues. V gave up 2 bases and J gave up 0 bases, with 10 bases separating them. The germline V gene encodes CDR1 SGHTA and CDR2 FQGNSA. The CDR3 DNA reads TGTGCCAGCAGCTTATCGGCAGGGGTGAACACTGAAGCTTTCTTT. Encoded protein: CASSLSAGVNTEAFF.

This rearrangement joins TRBV3-1 (or the pseudogene TRBV3-2) to TRBJ2-2; 8 bases agree with TRBD2. V gave up 0 bases and J gave up 4 bases; unmatched junction bases: 4. Germline CDR1 is LGHDT and CDR2 is YNNKEL (reference sequence). The CDR3 totals 16 residues. CDR3 protein: CASSQEIAGFTGELFF. The CDR3 DNA reads TGTGCCAGCAGCCAAGAAATAGCGGGGTTCACCGGGGAGCTGTTTTTT.